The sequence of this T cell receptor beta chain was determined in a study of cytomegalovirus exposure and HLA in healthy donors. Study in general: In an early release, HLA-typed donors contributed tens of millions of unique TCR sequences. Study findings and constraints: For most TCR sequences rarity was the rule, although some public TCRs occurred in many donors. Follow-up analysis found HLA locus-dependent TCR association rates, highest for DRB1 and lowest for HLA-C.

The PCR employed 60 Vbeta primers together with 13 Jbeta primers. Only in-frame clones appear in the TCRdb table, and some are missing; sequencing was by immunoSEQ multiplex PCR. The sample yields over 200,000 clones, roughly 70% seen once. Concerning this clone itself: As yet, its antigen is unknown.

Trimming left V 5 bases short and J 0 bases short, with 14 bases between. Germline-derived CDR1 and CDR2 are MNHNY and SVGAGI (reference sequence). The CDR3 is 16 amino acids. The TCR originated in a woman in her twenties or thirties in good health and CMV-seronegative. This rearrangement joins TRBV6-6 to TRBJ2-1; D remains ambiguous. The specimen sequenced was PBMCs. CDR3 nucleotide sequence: TGTGCCAGCAGTGCTAATTTAGCCCCCTCCTACAATGAGCAGTTCTTC. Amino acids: CASSANLAPSYNEQFF.